Included here is one T cell receptor beta chain sequence, with context. Profiling relied on immunoSEQ multiplex PCR, and the TCRdb table lists in-frame clones only, not all of them. The sample has 70,000 or so clones, roughly 90% seen once. This sample is part of a study of OX40 agonist ivuxolimab in advanced cancers. Per the germline V gene, CDR1 is SGHRS and CDR2 is YFSETQ. The CDR3 runs 13 residues. Trimming removed 4 bases at V and 5 bases at J, with 12 bases between. J is TRBJ2-5 and V is TRBV5-1; weak D call: TRBD2 (5 bases). The source is an adult with an advanced solid tumor such as melanoma, head and neck, liver or kidney cancer. The starting material was CD4+ or CD8+ T cells sorted from blood, obtained in a trial of the OX40 agonist ivuxolimab. The CDR3 loop is CASSRTPEETQYF. DNA for the CDR3: TGCGCCAGCAGCAGGACTCCTGAGGAGACCCAGTACTTC.